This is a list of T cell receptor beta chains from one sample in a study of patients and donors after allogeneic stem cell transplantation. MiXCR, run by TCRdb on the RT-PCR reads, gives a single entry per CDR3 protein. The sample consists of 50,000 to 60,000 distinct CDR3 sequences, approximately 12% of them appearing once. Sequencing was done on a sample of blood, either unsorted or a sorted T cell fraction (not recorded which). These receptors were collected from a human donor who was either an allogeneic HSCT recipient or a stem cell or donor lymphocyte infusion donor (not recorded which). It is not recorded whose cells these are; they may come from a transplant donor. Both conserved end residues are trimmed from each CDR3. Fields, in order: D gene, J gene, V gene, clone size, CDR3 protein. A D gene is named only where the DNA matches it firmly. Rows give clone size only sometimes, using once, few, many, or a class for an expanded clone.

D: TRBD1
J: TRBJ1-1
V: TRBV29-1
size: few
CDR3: SARTGGNTEAF

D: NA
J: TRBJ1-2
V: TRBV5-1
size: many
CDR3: ASSLAVSGDYGYT

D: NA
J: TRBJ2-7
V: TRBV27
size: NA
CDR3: ASSAWTPFASSVGEQY

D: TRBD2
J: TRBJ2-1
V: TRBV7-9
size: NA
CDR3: ASPVLAGEDEQF

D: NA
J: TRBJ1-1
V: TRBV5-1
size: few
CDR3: ASSLNRIDPNTEAF

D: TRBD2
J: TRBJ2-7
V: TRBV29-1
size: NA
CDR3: SVGVAGGSEQY

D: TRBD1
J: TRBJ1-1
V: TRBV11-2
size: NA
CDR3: ASSMTGLGSEAF

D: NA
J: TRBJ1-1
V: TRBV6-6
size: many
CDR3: ASSYRAGEDTEAF

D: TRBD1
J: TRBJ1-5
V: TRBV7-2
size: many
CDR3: ASSYRQGDQPQH

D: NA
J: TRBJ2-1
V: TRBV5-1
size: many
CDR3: ASSSRKNFYNEQF

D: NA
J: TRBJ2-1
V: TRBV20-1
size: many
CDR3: SAYARQGFDEQF

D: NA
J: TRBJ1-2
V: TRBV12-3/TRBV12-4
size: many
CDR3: ASSHGEGPHGNT

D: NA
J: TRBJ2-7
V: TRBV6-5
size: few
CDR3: ASSPGDLTVGYEQY

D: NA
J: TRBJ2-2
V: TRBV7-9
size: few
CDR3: ASSLGPESTGELF

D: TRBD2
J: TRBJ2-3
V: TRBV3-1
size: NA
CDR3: ASSQEWYGTSGSSYTDTQY

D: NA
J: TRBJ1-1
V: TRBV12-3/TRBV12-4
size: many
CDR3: ASTSSNTEAF

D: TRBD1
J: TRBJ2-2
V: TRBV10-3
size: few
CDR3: AISRGQDTGELF

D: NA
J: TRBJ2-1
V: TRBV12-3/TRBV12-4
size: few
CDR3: ASIRDTSSYNEQF

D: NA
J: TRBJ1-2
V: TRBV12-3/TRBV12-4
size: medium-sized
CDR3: ASSLAPSGTWGYT

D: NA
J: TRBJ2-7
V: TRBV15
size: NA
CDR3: ATSRDHYEQY

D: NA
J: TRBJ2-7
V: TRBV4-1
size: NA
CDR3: ASSQVPGAPYEQY

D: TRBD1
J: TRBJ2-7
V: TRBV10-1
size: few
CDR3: ASKGQSSYEQY

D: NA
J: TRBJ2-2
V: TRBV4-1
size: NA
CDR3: ASSRGPNTGELF

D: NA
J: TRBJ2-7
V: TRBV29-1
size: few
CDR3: SVDGGREPYEQY

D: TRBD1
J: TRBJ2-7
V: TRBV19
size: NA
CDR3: ASSIVQGIPYEQY

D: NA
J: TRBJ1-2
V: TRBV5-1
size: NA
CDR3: ASSLDGDGYT

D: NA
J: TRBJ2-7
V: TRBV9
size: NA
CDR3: ASSVAAGSSSYEQY

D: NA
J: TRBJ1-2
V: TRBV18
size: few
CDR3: ASSLFRNSNYGYT

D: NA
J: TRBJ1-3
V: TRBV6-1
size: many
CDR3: ASRLPSSGNTIY

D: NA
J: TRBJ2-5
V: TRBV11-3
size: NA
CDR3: ASSSGETQY

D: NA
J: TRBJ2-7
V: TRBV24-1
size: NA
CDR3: ATSDNYEQY

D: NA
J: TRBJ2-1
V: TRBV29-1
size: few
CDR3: SAVKTQFGTYNEQF

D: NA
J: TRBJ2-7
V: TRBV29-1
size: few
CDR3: SVPPQGSYEQY

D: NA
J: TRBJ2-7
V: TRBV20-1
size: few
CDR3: SAPRDPREQY

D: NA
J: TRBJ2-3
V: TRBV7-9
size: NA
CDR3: ASETPTSTDTQY

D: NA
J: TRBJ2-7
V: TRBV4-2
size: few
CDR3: ASSQEAGTDLTYEQY

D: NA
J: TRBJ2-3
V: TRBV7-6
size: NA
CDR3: ASSHRGTSTDTQY

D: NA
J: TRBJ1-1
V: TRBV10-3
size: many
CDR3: AIMRGNTEAF

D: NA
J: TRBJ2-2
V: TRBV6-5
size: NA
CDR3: ASKLARNLNTGELF

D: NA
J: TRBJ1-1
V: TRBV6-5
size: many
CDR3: ASRPQGGGTEAF

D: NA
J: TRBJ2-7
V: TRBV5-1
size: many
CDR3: ASSLRGSTLNEQY

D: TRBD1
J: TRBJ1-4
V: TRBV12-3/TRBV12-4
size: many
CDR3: ASSPGGATNEKLF

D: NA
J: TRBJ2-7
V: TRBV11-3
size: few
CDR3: ASSLDSALAGEQY

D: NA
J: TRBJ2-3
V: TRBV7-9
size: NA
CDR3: ASSSLDIPERTDTQY

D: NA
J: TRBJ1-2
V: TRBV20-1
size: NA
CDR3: SARDPGRVRGYT

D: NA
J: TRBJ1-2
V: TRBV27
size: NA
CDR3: ASSLGLSYGYT